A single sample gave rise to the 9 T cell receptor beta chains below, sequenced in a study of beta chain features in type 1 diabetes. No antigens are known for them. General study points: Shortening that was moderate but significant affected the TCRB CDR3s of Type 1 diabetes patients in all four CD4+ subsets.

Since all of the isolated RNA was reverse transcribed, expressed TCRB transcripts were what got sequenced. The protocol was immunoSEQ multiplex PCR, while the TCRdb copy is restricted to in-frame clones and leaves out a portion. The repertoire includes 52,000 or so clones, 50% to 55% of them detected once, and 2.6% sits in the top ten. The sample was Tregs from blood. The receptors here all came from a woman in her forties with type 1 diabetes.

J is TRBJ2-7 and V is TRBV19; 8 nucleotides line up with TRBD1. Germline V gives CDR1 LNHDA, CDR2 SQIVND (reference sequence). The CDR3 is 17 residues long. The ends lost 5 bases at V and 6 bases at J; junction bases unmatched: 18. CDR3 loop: CASSSRPRGRRGSEQYF. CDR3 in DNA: TGTGCCAGTAGTTCCCGGCCCAGGGGGCGCCGGGGATCCGAGCAGTACTTC.

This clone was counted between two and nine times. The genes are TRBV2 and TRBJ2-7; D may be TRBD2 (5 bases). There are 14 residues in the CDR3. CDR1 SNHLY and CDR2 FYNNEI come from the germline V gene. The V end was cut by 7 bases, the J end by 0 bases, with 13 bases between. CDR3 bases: TGTGCCAGCACTAAGAACCGGGGCTCCTACGAGCAGTACTTC. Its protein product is CASTKNRGSYEQYF.

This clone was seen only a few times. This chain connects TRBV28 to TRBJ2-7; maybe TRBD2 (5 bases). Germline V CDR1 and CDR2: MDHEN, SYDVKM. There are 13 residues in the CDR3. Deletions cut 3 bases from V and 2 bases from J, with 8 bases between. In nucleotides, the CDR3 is TGTGCCAGCAGTTTCACCGGGGCCTACGAGCAGTACTTC. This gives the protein CASSFTGAYEQYF.

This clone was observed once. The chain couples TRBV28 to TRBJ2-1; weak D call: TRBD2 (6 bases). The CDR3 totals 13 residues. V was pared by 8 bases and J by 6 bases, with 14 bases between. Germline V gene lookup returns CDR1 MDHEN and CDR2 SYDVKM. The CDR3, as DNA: TGTGCCAGCCGGGACGGGGGAGGCAATGAGCAGTTCTTC. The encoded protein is CASRDGGGNEQFF.

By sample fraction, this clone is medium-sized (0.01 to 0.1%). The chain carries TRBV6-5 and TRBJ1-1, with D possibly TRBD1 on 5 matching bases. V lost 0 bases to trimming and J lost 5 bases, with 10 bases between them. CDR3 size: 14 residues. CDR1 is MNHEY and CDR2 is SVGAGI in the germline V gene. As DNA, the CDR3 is TGTGCCAGCAGTTACTCGGACCCAGGGACTGAAGCTTTCTTT. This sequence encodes CASSYSDPGTEAFF.

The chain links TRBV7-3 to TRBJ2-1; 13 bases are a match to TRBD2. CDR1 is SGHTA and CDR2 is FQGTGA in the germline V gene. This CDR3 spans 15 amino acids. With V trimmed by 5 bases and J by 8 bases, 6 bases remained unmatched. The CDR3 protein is CASSRTSGSGYEQFF. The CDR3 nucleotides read TGTGCCAGCAGCCGGACTAGCGGGAGTGGCTATGAGCAGTTCTTC.

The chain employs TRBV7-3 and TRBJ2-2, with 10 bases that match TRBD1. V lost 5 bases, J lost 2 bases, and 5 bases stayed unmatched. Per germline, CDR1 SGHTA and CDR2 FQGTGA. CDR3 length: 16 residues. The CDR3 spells CASSPWTGGNTGELFF. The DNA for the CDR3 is TGTGCCAGCAGCCCCTGGACAGGGGGAAACACCGGGGAGCTGTTTTTT.

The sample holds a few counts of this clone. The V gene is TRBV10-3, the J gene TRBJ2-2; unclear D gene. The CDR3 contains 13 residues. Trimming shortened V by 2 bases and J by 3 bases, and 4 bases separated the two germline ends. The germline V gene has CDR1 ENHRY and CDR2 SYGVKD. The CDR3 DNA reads TGTGCCATCAGTGAGCAGGACACCGGGGAGCTGTTTTTT. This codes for CAISEQDTGELFF.

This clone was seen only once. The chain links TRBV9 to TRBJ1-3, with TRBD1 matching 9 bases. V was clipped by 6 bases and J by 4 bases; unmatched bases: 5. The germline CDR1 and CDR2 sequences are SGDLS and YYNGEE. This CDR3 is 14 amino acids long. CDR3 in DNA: TGTGCCAGCAACGCACAGGGGGCGGGAAACACCATATATTTT. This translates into CASNAQGAGNTIYF.